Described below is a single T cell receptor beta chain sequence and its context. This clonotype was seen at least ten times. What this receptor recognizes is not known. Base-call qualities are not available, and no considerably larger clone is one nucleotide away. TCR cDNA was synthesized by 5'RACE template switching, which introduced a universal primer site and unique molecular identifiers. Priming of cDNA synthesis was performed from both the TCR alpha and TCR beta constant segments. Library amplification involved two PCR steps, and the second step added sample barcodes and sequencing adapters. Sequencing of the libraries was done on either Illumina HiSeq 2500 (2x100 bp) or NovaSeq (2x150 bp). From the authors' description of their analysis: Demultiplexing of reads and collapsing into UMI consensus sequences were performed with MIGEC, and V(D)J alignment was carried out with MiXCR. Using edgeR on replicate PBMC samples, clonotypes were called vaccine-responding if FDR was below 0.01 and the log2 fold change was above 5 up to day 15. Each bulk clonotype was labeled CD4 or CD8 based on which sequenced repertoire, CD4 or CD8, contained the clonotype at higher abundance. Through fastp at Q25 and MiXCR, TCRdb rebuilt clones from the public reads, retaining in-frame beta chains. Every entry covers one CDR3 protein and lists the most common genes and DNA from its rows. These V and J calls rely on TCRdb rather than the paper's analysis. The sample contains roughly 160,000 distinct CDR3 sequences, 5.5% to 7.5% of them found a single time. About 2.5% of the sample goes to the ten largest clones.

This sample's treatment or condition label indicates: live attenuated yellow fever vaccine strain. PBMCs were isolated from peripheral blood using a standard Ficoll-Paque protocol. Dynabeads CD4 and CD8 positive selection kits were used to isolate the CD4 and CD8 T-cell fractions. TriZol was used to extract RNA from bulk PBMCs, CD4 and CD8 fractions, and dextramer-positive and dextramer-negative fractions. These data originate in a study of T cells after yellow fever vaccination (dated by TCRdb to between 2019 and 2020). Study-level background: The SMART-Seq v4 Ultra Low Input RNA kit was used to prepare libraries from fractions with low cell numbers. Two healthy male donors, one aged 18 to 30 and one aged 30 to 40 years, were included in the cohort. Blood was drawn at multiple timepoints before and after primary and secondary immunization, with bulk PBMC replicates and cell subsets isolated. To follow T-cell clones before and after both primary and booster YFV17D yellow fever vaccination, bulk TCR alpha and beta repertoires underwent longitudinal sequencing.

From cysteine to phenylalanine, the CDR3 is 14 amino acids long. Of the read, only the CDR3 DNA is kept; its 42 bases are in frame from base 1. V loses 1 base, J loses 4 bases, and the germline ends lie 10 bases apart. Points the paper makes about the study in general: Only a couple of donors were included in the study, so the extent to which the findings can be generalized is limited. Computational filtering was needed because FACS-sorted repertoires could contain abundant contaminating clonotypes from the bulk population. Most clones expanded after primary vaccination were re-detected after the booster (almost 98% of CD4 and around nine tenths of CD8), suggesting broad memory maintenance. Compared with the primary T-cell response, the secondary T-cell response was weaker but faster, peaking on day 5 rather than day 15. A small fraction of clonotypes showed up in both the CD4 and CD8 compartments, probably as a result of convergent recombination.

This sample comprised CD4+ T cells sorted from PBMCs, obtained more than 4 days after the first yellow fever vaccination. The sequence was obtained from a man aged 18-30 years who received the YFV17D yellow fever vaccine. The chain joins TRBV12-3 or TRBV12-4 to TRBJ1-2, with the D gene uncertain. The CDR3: CASSLGQVLYGYTF. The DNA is TGTGCCAGCAGTTTAGGGCAGGTTCTCTATGGCTACACCTTC.